The present TCR beta chain was sequenced within a study of blood T cells in healthy people across ages. J gave up 3 bases and V 3 bases, and 6 bases lay outside the gene matches. Germline values: CDR1 SGHDT, CDR2 YYEEEE. This CDR3 comprises 14 residues. With a J-beta primer mix and a sample-barcoded 5' primer, a second PCR ran 7 to 11 cycles. TCRdb passed the 5' RACE reads through MiXCR, listing each CDR3 protein once. Of about 1,800,000 distinct CDR3 sequences listed, about 28% were seen once; the top ten hold less than 9.5%. This clonotype was obtained from a woman aged 30 to 39 in good health. The gene calls are TRBV5-6 and TRBJ2-7; TRBD1 matches 7 bases. The material sequenced was blood. The CDR3 loop is CASSWTGLGYEQYF. The CDR3 DNA reads as TGTGCCAGCAGCTGGACAGGCCTCGGCTACGAGCAGTACTTC.